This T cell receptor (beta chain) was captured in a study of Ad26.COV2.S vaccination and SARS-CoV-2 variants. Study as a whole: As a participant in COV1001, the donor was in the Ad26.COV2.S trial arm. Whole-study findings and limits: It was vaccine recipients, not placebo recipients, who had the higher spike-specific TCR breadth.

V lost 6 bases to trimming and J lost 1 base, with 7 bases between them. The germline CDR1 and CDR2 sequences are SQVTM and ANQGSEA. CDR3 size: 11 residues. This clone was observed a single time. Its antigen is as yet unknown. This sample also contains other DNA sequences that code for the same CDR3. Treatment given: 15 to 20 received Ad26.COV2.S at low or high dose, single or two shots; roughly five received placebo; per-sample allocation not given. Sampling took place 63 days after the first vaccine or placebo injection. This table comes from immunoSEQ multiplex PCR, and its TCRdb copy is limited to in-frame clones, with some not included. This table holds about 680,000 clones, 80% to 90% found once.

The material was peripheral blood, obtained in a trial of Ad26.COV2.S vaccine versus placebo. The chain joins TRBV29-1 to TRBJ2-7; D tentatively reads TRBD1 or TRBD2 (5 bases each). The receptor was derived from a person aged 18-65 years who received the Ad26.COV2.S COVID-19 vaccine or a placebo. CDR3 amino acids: CSVGESYEQYF. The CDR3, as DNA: TGCAGCGTGGGGGAATCCTACGAGCAGTACTTC.